This TCR beta chain was identified during a study of cytomegalovirus exposure and HLA in healthy donors. Notes on the study in general: An ancestry cluster, one associated with Asian ancestry, reportedly showed fewer N-insertions than the approximately 670-donor mean in a later analysis. Further analysis, carried out later, found HLA-associated TCR beta chains more clonally expanded than equally common other chains.

Both 60 Vbeta primers and 13 Jbeta primers went into the PCR. As handled by the study authors: The count from a later analysis was tens of millions of unique TCR beta chains, 9.5 million to 11 million of them shared. Repertoires were generated with immunoSEQ multiplex PCR, while TCRdb's copy carries only in-frame clones and drops some. V and J calls and clone size are given by that table; D and trimming were obtained from the DNA. The data contain 150,000 to 180,000 clones, roughly 77% of them singletons. With V trimmed by 4 bases and J by 3 bases, 9 bases remained unmatched. The CDR3 is 15 amino acids. Looked up from germline, CDR1 is KGHSH and CDR2 is LQKENI. Points on this clone: What it binds is unknown.

This sequence originates from a man in his thirties or forties in good health and CMV-seropositive. The sequencing sample was made of PBMCs. The V call is TRBV18, the J call TRBJ2-7, with 7 bases fitting TRBD2. CDR3 amino acids: CASSRGQGGIYEQYF. The CDR3 DNA is TGTGCCAGCTCACGCGGTCAGGGAGGGATCTACGAGCAGTACTTC.